This passage covers 6 T cell receptor beta chains from one sample sequenced in a study of radiation and T cells in renal cell carcinoma. Time point in this sample: blood 2 weeks post-SBRT. Treatment denoted: 15 Gy SBRT to primary tumor, nephrectomy 4 weeks later. Here immunoSEQ multiplex PCR was the method, and the copy in TCRdb shows in-frame clones only, minus some. Among just over 150,000 clones, approximately 90% were seen once, and the ten largest hold approximately 12%. The sequencing here drew on blood, taken from a patient whose treatment included radiotherapy and nephrectomy. The receptors here all came from a woman in her fifties or sixties with renal cell carcinoma.

This clone was picked up one time. This could be a read error, since a much larger clone is one nucleotide away. The sample has other DNA sequences that encode this CDR3 too. The J gene is TRBJ1-1, the V gene TRBV29-1, with 12 positions matching TRBD1. Germline loops: CDR1 SQVTM, CDR2 ANQGSEA. This CDR3 region has 14 residues. CDR3 coding DNA: TGCAGTGGTTGGGACAGGGGGCCCGGCACTGAAGCTTTCTTT. This gives the protein CSGWDRGPGTEAFF.

This clone was detected a few times. This sequence joins TRBV6-5 and TRBJ1-6; TRBD1 matches at 8 bases. V was clipped by 2 bases and J by 11 bases; unmatched bases: 2. Per the germline V gene, CDR1 is MNHEY and CDR2 is SVGAGI. This CDR3 is 13 amino acids long. The CDR3 bases are TGTGCCAGCAGTTACCGACAGGGGCCACCCCTCCACTTT. Translation: CASSYRQGPPLHF.

The sample holds one count of this clone. CDR3 sequence reads: CASSISVGGSEQYF. The CDR3 nucleotides are TGTGCCAGTAGTATTTCGGTTGGAGGGTCCGAGCAGTACTTC. The chain is built from TRBV19 and TRBJ2-7; D possibly corresponds to TRBD2 (6 bases). Trimming left V 3 bases short and J 6 bases short, with 15 bases between. Germline V CDR1 and CDR2: LNHDA, SQIVND (reference sequence). The CDR3 is 14 residues long. Together with reference TRBV19 and TRBJ2-7, the CDR3 gives the full variable domain: DGGITQSPKYLFRKEGQNVTLSCEQNLNHDAMYWYRQDPGQGLRLIYYSQIVNDFQKGDIAEGYSVSREKKESFPLTVTSAQKNPTAFYLCASSISVGGSEQYFGPGTRLTVT.

This clone appeared a single time. This rearrangement joins TRBV18 to TRBJ2-2, with 7 positions matching TRBD2. The CDR3 runs 16 residues. Unmatched junction bases numbered 6, after V lost 3 bases and J lost 2 bases. Germline V CDR1 and CDR2: KGHSH, LQKENI. CDR3 sequence: CASSPWEGFNTGELFF. Here the CDR3 DNA reads TGTGCCAGCTCACCCTGGGAGGGCTTCAACACCGGGGAGCTGTTTTTT.

The chain combines TRBV5-1 with TRBJ1-2; a weak D match, TRBD1 (5 bases). The germline V gene has CDR1 SGHRS and CDR2 YFSETQ. V dropped 2 bases and J dropped 3 bases, with 8 bases sitting between them. The CDR3 is 13 amino acids. For the CDR3, the DNA is TGCGCCAGCAGCTTCGGGGACCACTATGGCTACACCTTC. As protein: CASSFGDHYGYTF.

This chain connects TRBV6-7 to TRBJ1-3, with 11 bases lining up with TRBD1. TRBV6-7 is recorded as an ORF, its role being uncertain. The CDR3 contains 15 residues. The V and J ends lost 4 bases and 4 bases, in that order; junction bases with no gene match: 3. The CDR3 is CASSWTGGLGNTIYF. The DNA of the CDR3 is TGTGCCAGCAGTTGGACAGGGGGCTTGGGAAACACCATATATTTT.